Relative to its sample, the clone carrying this T cell receptor beta chain is large. This sample was included in a study of T cell repertoires in aging, cancer and after chemotherapy. Across the study: Patients with glioblastoma brain tumors were sampled before and after temozolomide-based therapy.

The CDR3 consists of 15 residues. After removal of 5 bases from V and 5 bases from J, the junction contained 5 bases not matched to a gene. The germline gives CDR1 SGHVS, CDR2 FNYEAQ. Peripheral blood genomic DNA, not sorted cells or RNA, was the template. Multiplex touch-down PCR with TRB-A/B primers amplified rearranged V-D-J TRB sequences. TCRdb re-called the multiplex PCR reads through MiXCR, storing one row per CDR3 protein. The sample consists of 630 or so distinct CDR3 sequences, approximately 23% of them appearing once. V gene TRBV7-6 combines with J gene TRBJ2-1; 11 nucleotides agree with TRBD2. The specimen was blood. This TCR derives from a human donor with a solid tumor. The chain's CDR3 is CASSPLAGVNNEQFF. CDR3 in DNA: TGTGCCAGCAGCCCACTAGCGGGGGTGAACAATGAGCAGTTCTTC.